This paragraph reports one T cell receptor (beta chain). Its antigen is not identified. Other DNA sequences in this specimen translate into the identical CDR3. These data belong to a study of shared clonotypes between healthy human individuals. At deep level, the assay was performed. Sequenced by immunoSEQ multiplex PCR; TCRdb stores in-frame clones only, minus some. The table records about 2.4 million clones, approximately 93% of them present only once. The germline V and J ends were trimmed by 2 bases and 1 base, with 6 bases remaining between them. CDR1 and CDR2 from the germline V gene are MNHEY and SVGAGI. There are 15 residues in the CDR3. None of the donors, who were healthy HIV-negative adults, had recently had acute infections or vaccinations. Every contributor of samples was a Caucasian grown-up residing in Nashville, Tennessee. Study results and limitations: Estimated richness values were generally larger in naive subsets than in memory subsets.

The receptor comes from a man younger than 30 in good health. Some clones in this sample may be carry-over from other donors' samples. The sample consisted of naive CD4+ T cells from PBMCs. The subset is: CD45RA+ positively selected. The chain uses TRBV6-5 and TRBJ2-6, with D perhaps TRBD2 (6 bases). CDR3 sequence reads: CASSYAGSGANVLTF. The CDR3, as DNA: TGTGCCAGCAGTTACGCGGGATCTGGGGCCAACGTCCTGACTTTC.